Listed below are T cell receptor beta chains from one sample, sequenced in a study of response to subunit inactivated influenza vaccine. TCRdb re-analysed the RT-PCR reads in MiXCR, keeping a single row per CDR3 protein. Here the sample spans roughly 290,000 distinct CDR3 sequences, about a fifth being singletons. Sequenced here: PBMCs from blood, sampled 21 months after vaccination. These TCRs come from a man between 50 and 75 years old who received an inactivated influenza vaccine. CDR3s include the opening cysteine and the closing phenylalanine or tryptophan. The D gene is left open where the match is weak. A clone size is listed for some rows: how often the clone was seen (once, few, many), or a class if it is expanded.

cdr3_nt: TGTGCCAGCAGTACAGGTTCCCTAAACTATGGCTACACCTTC
cdr3_aa: CASSTGSLNYGYTF
d_call: -
j_call: TRBJ1-2
v_call: TRBV6-1
clone_size: few

cdr3_nt: TGTGCCAGCAGCCGGGACGGCGGGTCCTATGGCTACACCTTC
cdr3_aa: CASSRDGGSYGYTF
d_call: -
j_call: TRBJ1-2
v_call: TRBV6-2/TRBV6-3
clone_size: -

cdr3_nt: TGTGCCACCGGCGGACTAGGGGAGACCCAGTACTTC
cdr3_aa: CATGGLGETQYF
d_call: TRBD2
j_call: TRBJ2-5
v_call: TRBV24-1
clone_size: -

cdr3_nt: TGCGCTACCCAGCGGGAGGGCGGCTATGGCTACACCTTC
cdr3_aa: CATQREGGYGYTF
d_call: -
j_call: TRBJ1-2
v_call: TRBV5-1
clone_size: -

cdr3_nt: TGTGCCACCCGGCTCGGGGAGCAGCGGTACACCTTC
cdr3_aa: CATRLGEQRYTF
d_call: -
j_call: TRBJ1-2
v_call: TRBV10-3
clone_size: -

cdr3_nt: TGTGCCAGCAGCTTGTGGGGCGGAGGGTCCTACGAGCAGTACTTC
cdr3_aa: CASSLWGGGSYEQYF
d_call: -
j_call: TRBJ2-7
v_call: TRBV5-5
clone_size: few

cdr3_nt: TGTGCCTGGAGTGTAAGGGGACTCAGTGAGCAGTTCTTC
cdr3_aa: CAWSVRGLSEQFF
d_call: -
j_call: TRBJ2-1
v_call: TRBV30
clone_size: many

cdr3_nt: TGTGCCAGCAGCATCACTAGGCTCACCTATGGCTACACCTTC
cdr3_aa: CASSITRLTYGYTF
d_call: -
j_call: TRBJ1-2
v_call: TRBV7-2
clone_size: many

cdr3_nt: TGTGCCAGCAGTGAAGAGGTCGTTGGGGTCGGGACCCAGTACTTC
cdr3_aa: CASSEEVVGVGTQYF
d_call: -
j_call: TRBJ2-5
v_call: TRBV6-1
clone_size: few

cdr3_nt: TGTGCCAGCAGTTTACATCCGGGGGCGGGATATGGCTACACCTTC
cdr3_aa: CASSLHPGAGYGYTF
d_call: -
j_call: TRBJ1-2
v_call: TRBV28
clone_size: -

cdr3_nt: TGTGCCAGCAGGTCGCGAGCGGGGGGGCAGGAGACCCAGTACTTC
cdr3_aa: CASRSRAGGQETQYF
d_call: TRBD2
j_call: TRBJ2-5
v_call: TRBV6-1
clone_size: few

cdr3_nt: TGCAGCGTTTCTACCGGGACAGCGAACACCGGGGAGCTGTTTTTT
cdr3_aa: CSVSTGTANTGELFF
d_call: TRBD1
j_call: TRBJ2-2
v_call: TRBV29-1
clone_size: -

cdr3_nt: TGTGCCAGCAGTGAATGGTCGAAAGGGATGAGGGATGAGCAGTTCTTC
cdr3_aa: CASSEWSKGMRDEQFF
d_call: -
j_call: TRBJ2-1
v_call: TRBV25-1
clone_size: -

cdr3_nt: TGTGCCAGCAGCCAAGATGGGCCCCCACTTAACTATGGCTACACCTTC
cdr3_aa: CASSQDGPPLNYGYTF
d_call: -
j_call: TRBJ1-2
v_call: TRBV3-1
clone_size: few

cdr3_nt: TGTGCCAGCAGCCAAGATTTCAGGGGCTATCAGCCCCAGCATTTT
cdr3_aa: CASSQDFRGYQPQHF
d_call: -
j_call: TRBJ1-5
v_call: TRBV4-2
clone_size: few

cdr3_nt: TGTGCCAGCAGCGCGGCTGGCGGACAGGGCGGCACTGAAGCTTTCTTT
cdr3_aa: CASSAAGGQGGTEAFF
d_call: TRBD1
j_call: TRBJ1-1
v_call: TRBV5-4
clone_size: -

cdr3_nt: TGTGCCAGCAATGCGGACAGGCTTAATGAAAAACTGTTTTTT
cdr3_aa: CASNADRLNEKLFF
d_call: TRBD1
j_call: TRBJ1-4
v_call: TRBV6-9
clone_size: -

cdr3_nt: TGCAGTGCTAGAGGGGTAGTCCGGTTACCGCCCGGGCTCCACGTAGGCTACACCTTC
cdr3_aa: CSARGVVRLPPGLHVGYTF
d_call: -
j_call: TRBJ1-2
v_call: TRBV20-1
clone_size: many

cdr3_nt: TGTGCCAGTAGTATGTTTGGTGAGGATGAGCAGTTCTTC
cdr3_aa: CASSMFGEDEQFF
d_call: -
j_call: TRBJ2-1
v_call: TRBV19
clone_size: -

cdr3_nt: TGTGCCAGCAGCCCAAACCGCCAGGGGCGCGGTTCCTTC
cdr3_aa: CASSPNRQGRGSF
d_call: -
j_call: TRBJ1-2
v_call: TRBV27
clone_size: many

cdr3_nt: TGTGCTAGCAGCTTAGGGCAGGATTATAGCAATCAGCCCCAGCATTTT
cdr3_aa: CASSLGQDYSNQPQHF
d_call: -
j_call: TRBJ1-5
v_call: TRBV7-7
clone_size: -

cdr3_nt: TGTGCCAGCAGGGCGGGAGTGGGCACCGGGGAGCTGTTTTTT
cdr3_aa: CASRAGVGTGELFF
d_call: TRBD2
j_call: TRBJ2-2
v_call: TRBV28
clone_size: -

cdr3_nt: TGCAGCGCCGGTTTAGGGGTAGGGACCGGGGAGCTGTTTTTT
cdr3_aa: CSAGLGVGTGELFF
d_call: -
j_call: TRBJ2-2
v_call: TRBV29-1
clone_size: many

cdr3_nt: TGTGCCAGCTTCCGCGGGGAGAGCAATTCACCCCTCCACTTT
cdr3_aa: CASFRGESNSPLHF
d_call: -
j_call: TRBJ1-6
v_call: TRBV5-6
clone_size: few

cdr3_nt: TGCGCCAGCAGCCAACTTGGGGGACAGCGGGGGCATTTT
cdr3_aa: CASSQLGGQRGHF
d_call: TRBD1
j_call: TRBJ1-5
v_call: TRBV4-3
clone_size: -

cdr3_nt: TGCAGTGCTAGTCGGCTAGCGGGAGCGACCGGGTACACCGGGGAGCTGTTTTTT
cdr3_aa: CSASRLAGATGYTGELFF
d_call: TRBD2
j_call: TRBJ2-2
v_call: TRBV20-1
clone_size: -

cdr3_nt: TGCGCCAGCAGCGTCTCGACAGGGGGGTATGGCTACACCTTC
cdr3_aa: CASSVSTGGYGYTF
d_call: TRBD1
j_call: TRBJ1-2
v_call: TRBV5-1
clone_size: many

cdr3_nt: TGTGCCAGCAGCTTGGCCGGGACAGGGTATGGCTACACCTTC
cdr3_aa: CASSLAGTGYGYTF
d_call: TRBD1
j_call: TRBJ1-2
v_call: TRBV7-9
clone_size: few

cdr3_nt: TGTGCCAGCAGCTTATACCGGATCGGGACGACGAACACTGAAGCTTTCTTT
cdr3_aa: CASSLYRIGTTNTEAFF
d_call: -
j_call: TRBJ1-1
v_call: TRBV7-2
clone_size: -

cdr3_nt: TGCGCCAGCAGCCTTAGACAGGATATCTATGGCTACACCTTC
cdr3_aa: CASSLRQDIYGYTF
d_call: -
j_call: TRBJ1-2
v_call: TRBV5-1
clone_size: few

cdr3_nt: TGCGCCAGCAGCCCCGGCTTTGCCTATGGCTACACCTTC
cdr3_aa: CASSPGFAYGYTF
d_call: -
j_call: TRBJ1-2
v_call: TRBV4-3
clone_size: few

cdr3_nt: TGTGCCAGCAGCCACCCCCGGGGTGGCTACACCTTC
cdr3_aa: CASSHPRGGYTF
d_call: -
j_call: TRBJ1-2
v_call: TRBV3-1
clone_size: -

cdr3_nt: TGCGCCAGCAGCTTACAGGGGACTGAAGCTTTCTTT
cdr3_aa: CASSLQGTEAFF
d_call: TRBD1
j_call: TRBJ1-1
v_call: TRBV5-1
clone_size: many

cdr3_nt: TGTGCCAGCAGCACGACACACAGTGCAACTAATGAAAAACTGTTTTTT
cdr3_aa: CASSTTHSATNEKLFF
d_call: -
j_call: TRBJ1-4
v_call: TRBV7-8
clone_size: -

cdr3_nt: TGCGCCAGCAGCTTGGAGCCAGTCTACGAGCAGTACTTC
cdr3_aa: CASSLEPVYEQYF
d_call: -
j_call: TRBJ2-7
v_call: TRBV5-1
clone_size: few

cdr3_nt: TGTGCCAGCAGCCCTTCCGGGGGGGTTTTTGGAAATGGCTACACCTTC
cdr3_aa: CASSPSGGVFGNGYTF
d_call: -
j_call: TRBJ1-2
v_call: TRBV28
clone_size: few

cdr3_nt: TGTGCCAGCAGCCCACTAGCGGGGTTCTACGAGCAGTACTTC
cdr3_aa: CASSPLAGFYEQYF
d_call: TRBD2
j_call: TRBJ2-7
v_call: TRBV11-2
clone_size: -